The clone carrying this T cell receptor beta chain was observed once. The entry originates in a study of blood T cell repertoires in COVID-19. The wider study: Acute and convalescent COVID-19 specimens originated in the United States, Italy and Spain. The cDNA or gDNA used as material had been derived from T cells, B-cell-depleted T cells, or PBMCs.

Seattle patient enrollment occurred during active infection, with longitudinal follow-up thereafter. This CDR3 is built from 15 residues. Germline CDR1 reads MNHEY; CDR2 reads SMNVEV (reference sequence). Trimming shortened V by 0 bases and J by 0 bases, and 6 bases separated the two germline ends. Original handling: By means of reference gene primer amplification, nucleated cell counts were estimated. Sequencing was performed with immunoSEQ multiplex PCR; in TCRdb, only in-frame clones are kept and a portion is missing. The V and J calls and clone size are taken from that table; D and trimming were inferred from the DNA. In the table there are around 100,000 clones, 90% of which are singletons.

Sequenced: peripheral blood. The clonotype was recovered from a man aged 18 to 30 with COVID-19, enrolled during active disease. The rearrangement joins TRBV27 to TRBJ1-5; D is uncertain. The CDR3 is CASSLSAASNQPQHF. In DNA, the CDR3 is TGTGCCAGCAGTTTATCCGCGGCTAGCAATCAGCCCCAGCATTTT.